Presented here are 9 T cell receptor beta chains from one specimen sequenced in a study of shared clonotypes between healthy human individuals. Method: immunoSEQ multiplex PCR; TCRdb's copy keeps in-frame clones and lacks some. This sample has about 2.5 million clones, with about nine tenths found just once. Sequencing was done on a sample of naive CD4+ T cells from PBMCs. The subset denotes: CD45RA+ positively selected. The receptors originated from a man aged 18 to 29 in good health. Some clones in this sample may be carry-over from other donors' samples.

The gene calls are TRBV10-3 and TRBJ2-3, with 9 bases lining up with TRBD1. CDR3 length: 14 amino acids. The trim removed 7 bases at V and 4 bases at J, leaving 6 bases unmatched. Germline V gives CDR1 ENHRY, CDR2 SYGVKD. CDR3 residues: CAIKTGTGSDTQYF. CDR3 DNA: TGTGCCATCAAAACCGGGACAGGGTCAGATACGCAGTATTTT.

V and J are TRBV5-4 and TRBJ2-4; D might be TRBD1 or TRBD2, each matching 5 bases. Germline CDR1 is SGHNT and CDR2 is YYREEE (reference sequence). The CDR3 is 15 residues long. V was clipped by 0 bases and J by 0 bases, with 7 bases between them. The CDR3 reads CASSLGDRAKNIQYF. The DNA of the CDR3 is TGTGCCAGCAGCTTGGGGGACCGAGCCAAAAACATTCAGTACTTC.

The chain links TRBV7-2 to TRBJ2-7; the D gene is possibly TRBD2 (6 bases). Germline loops: CDR1 SGHTA, CDR2 FQGNSA. V was cut by 2 bases and J by 4 bases, with 15 bases left in between. This CDR3 is 15 amino acids long. The CDR3 reads CASSLYGGFEYEQYF. CDR3 nucleotide sequence: TGTGCCAGCAGCTTATACGGGGGATTTGAGTACGAGCAGTACTTC.

The chain joins TRBV27 to TRBJ2-5, with D possibly matching TRBD2 (5 bases). V dropped 5 bases and J dropped 4 bases, with 14 bases sitting between them. The germline V gene has CDR1 MNHEY and CDR2 SMNVEV (reference sequence). The length of the CDR3 is 14 residues. CDR3 sequence reads: CASSPMLAAETQYF. CDR3 DNA sequence: TGTGCCAGCAGTCCTATGCTAGCAGCAGAGACCCAGTACTTC.

CDR3 in amino acids: CASSTLAGLLNEQFF. For the CDR3, the DNA is TGCGCCAGCAGCACACTAGCGGGACTTTTGAATGAGCAGTTCTTC. The J gene is TRBJ2-1, the V gene TRBV5-1; TRBD2 aligns across 10 bases. The CDR3 loop spans 15 amino acids. Germline CDR1 SGHRS, CDR2 YFSETQ. V trimming: 4 bases; J trimming: 7 bases; junction bases outside the gene matches: 8.

The chain recombines TRBV28 with TRBJ2-2; D gene unclear. The germline V and J ends were trimmed by 10 bases and 7 bases, with 13 bases remaining between them. CDR1 is MDHEN and CDR2 is SYDVKM in the germline V gene. The CDR3 sequence is 12 residues long. The CDR3, as DNA: TGTGCCACCTCGCTAAATGTCGGGGAGCTGTTTTTT. This sequence encodes CATSLNVGELFF. The full variable domain, rest sourced from reference TRBV28 and TRBJ2-2, is DVKVTQSSRYLVKRTGEKVFLECVQDMDHENMFWYRQDPGLGLRLIYFSYDVKMKEKGDIPEGYSVSREKKERFSLILESASTNQTSMYLCATSLNVGELFFGEGSRLTVL.

The V call is TRBV29-1, the J call TRBJ2-1; D is possibly TRBD2 (6 bases). V lost 4 bases and J lost 1, with 11 bases in between. Germline CDR1 is SQVTM and CDR2 is ANQGSEA. The CDR3 sequence is 14 residues long. CDR3 nucleotides: TGCAGCGTTGTTGCGGGATGGTCCTACAATGAGCAGTTCTTC. Translation: CSVVAGWSYNEQFF.

The chain uses TRBV5-4 and TRBJ1-2, with 8 bases that match TRBD1. The CDR3 covers 14 residues. Looked up from germline, CDR1 is SGHNT and CDR2 is YYREEE (reference sequence). V lost 4 bases, J lost 4 bases, and 6 bases stayed unmatched. The CDR3 coding sequence is TGTGCCAGCAGCGAAGGACAGGGCATCTATGGCTACACCTTC. It encodes CASSEGQGIYGYTF.

The V and J genes are TRBV19 and TRBJ2-3; 7 bases line up with TRBD1. Germline lookup yields CDR1 LNHDA and CDR2 SQIVND (reference sequence). The CDR3 length is 14 residues. Unmatched junction bases numbered 2, after V lost 5 bases and J lost 0 bases. The CDR3 DNA follows: TGTGCCAGTAGTCTGGGACAGAGCACAGATACGCAGTATTTT. It specifies CASSLGQSTDTQYF.